This record covers a single T cell receptor beta chain. The data belong to a study of blood T cell repertoires in COVID-19. Across the whole study: Whether acute or convalescent, the COVID-19 samples came from the United States, Italy and Spain. PBMCs, B-cell-depleted T cells, or T cells were the source of the cDNA or gDNA that made up the material.

The protocol was immunoSEQ multiplex PCR, while the TCRdb copy is restricted to in-frame clones and leaves out a portion. The top ten clones hold 6% to 9% of a sample with under 200,000 clones, around four fifths of them seen once. The CDR3 totals 18 residues. The V gene lost 4 bases and the J gene lost 2 bases, with 22 bases spanning the gap. CDR1 is SNHLY, CDR2 FYNNEI, per germline. The TCR was taken from a middle-aged man who had recovered from COVID-19. The sample comprised peripheral blood. The chain couples TRBV2 to TRBJ2-3; D is possibly TRBD1 (5 bases). CDR3 in amino acids: CASSAAGLGLRYTDTQYF. DNA of the CDR3: TGTGCCAGCAGTGCGGCAGGGCTGGGTTTAAGGTACACAGATACGCAGTATTTT.